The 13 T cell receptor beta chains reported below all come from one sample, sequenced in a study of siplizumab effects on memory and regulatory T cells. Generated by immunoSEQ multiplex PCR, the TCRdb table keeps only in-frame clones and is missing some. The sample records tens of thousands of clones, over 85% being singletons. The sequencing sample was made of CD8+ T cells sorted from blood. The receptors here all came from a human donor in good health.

The CDR3 here is CASSSSTDHFWEQYF. DNA of the CDR3: TGTGCCAGCAGCTCAAGCACAGACCACTTCTGGGAGCAGTACTTC. The chain carries TRBV5-4 and TRBJ2-7; D uncertain. With 3 bases removed from V and 7 bases from J, the gap between germline ends came to 20 bases. Germline CDR1 reads SGHNT; CDR2 reads YYREEE (reference sequence). This CDR3 contains 15 residues. Combining the CDR3 with reference TRBV5-4 and TRBJ2-7 gives the whole variable domain ETGVTQSPTHLIKTRGQQVTLRCSSQSGHNTVSWYQQALGQGPQFIFQYYREEENGRGNFPPRFSGLQFPNYSSELNVNALELDDSALYLCASSSSTDHFWEQYFGPGTRLTVT.

This chain's CDR3 is CASSPRRYQETQYF. Written as DNA, the CDR3 is TGTGCCAGCAGCCCCCGGCGGTACCAAGAGACCCAGTACTTC. The chain uses TRBV14 and TRBJ2-5, with no clear D. Per germline, CDR1 SGHDN and CDR2 FVKESK. The CDR3 is made up of 14 amino acids. Between the trimmed V and J ends, which lost 4 bases and 0 bases, there was a span of 9 bases. Full variable domain (outside the CDR3, taken from reference TRBV14 and TRBJ2-5): EAGVTQFPSHSVIEKGQTVTLRCDPISGHDNLYWYRRVMGKEIKFLLHFVKESKQDESGMPNNRFLAERTGGTYSTLKVQPAELEDSGVYFCASSPRRYQETQYFGPGTRLLVL.

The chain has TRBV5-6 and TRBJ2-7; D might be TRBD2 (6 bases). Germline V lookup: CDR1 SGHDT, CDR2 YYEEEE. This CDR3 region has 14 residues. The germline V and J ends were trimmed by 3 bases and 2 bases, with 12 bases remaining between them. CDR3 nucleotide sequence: TGTGCCAGCAGCTGGGGTGCGGGGCCCTACGAGCAGTACTTC. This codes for CASSWGAGPYEQYF.

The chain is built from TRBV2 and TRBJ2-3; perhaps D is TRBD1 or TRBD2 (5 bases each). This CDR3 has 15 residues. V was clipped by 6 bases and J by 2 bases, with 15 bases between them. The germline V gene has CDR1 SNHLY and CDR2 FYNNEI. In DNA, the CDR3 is TGTGCCAGCAGGGGGACCCGGAGCGCCACAGATACGCAGTATTTT. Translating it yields CASRGTRSATDTQYF. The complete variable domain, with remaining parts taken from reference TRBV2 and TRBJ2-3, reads EPEVTQTPSHQVTQMGQEVILRCVPISNHLYFYWYRQILGQKVEFLVSFYNNEISEKSEIFDDQFSVERPDGSNFTLKIRSTKLEDSAMYFCASRGTRSATDTQYFGPGTRLTVL.

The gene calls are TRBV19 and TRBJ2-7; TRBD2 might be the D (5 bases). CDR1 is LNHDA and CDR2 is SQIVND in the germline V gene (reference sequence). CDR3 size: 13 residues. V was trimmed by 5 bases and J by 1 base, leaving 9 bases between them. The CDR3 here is CASSSSGSYEQYF. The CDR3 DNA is TGTGCCAGTAGTTCGTCGGGATCCTACGAGCAGTACTTC.

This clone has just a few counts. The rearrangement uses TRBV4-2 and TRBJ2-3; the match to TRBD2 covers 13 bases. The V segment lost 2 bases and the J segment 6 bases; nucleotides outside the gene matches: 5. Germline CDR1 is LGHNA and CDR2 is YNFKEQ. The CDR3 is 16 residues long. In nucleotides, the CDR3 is TGTGCCAGCAGCCAAAAGATGACTAGCGGGGGGGATACGCAGTATTTT. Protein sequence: CASSQKMTSGGDTQYF.

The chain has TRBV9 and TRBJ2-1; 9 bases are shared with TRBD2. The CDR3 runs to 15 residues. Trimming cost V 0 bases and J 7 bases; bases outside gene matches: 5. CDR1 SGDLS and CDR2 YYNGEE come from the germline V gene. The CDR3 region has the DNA TGTGCCAGCAGCGTAGCCGGGACTAGCTTGAATGAGCAGTTCTTC. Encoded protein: CASSVAGTSLNEQFF. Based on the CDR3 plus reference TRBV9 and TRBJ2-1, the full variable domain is DSGVTQTPKHLITATGQRVTLRCSPRSGDLSVYWYQQSLDQGLQFLIQYYNGEERAKGNILERFSAQQFPDLHSELNLSSLELGDSALYFCASSVAGTSLNEQFFGPGTRLTVL.

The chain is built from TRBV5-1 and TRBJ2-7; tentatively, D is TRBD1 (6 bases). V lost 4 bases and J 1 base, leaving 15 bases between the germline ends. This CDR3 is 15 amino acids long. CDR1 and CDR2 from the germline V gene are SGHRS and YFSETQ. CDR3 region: CASSPTGVESYEQYF. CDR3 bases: TGCGCCAGCAGCCCGACAGGCGTCGAGTCCTACGAGCAGTACTTC.

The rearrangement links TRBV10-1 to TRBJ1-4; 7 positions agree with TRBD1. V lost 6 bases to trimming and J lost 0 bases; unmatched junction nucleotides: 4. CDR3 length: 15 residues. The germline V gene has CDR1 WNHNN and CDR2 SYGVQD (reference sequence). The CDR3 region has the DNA TGCGCCAGCAGCGACGGGACAGCAACTAATGAAAAACTGTTTTTT. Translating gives CASSDGTATNEKLFF.

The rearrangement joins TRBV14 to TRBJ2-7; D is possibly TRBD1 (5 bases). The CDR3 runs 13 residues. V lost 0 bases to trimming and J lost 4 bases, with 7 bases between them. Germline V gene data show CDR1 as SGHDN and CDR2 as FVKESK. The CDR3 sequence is CASSQDRVYEQYF. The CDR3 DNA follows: TGTGCCAGCAGCCAAGACAGGGTTTACGAGCAGTACTTC.

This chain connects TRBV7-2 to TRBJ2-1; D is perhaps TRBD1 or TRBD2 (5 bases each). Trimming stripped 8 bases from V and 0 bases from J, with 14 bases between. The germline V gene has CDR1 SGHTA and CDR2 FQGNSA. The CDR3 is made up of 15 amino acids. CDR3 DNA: TGTGCCAGCGGGTGGGGGAGTAGCTCCTACAATGAGCAGTTCTTC. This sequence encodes CASGWGSSSYNEQFF.

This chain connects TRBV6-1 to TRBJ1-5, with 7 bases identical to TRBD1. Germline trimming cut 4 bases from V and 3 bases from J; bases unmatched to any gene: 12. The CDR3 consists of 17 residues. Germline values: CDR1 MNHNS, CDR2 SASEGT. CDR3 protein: CASSAVIGGGINQPQHF. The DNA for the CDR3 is TGTGCCAGCAGTGCTGTGATTGGAGGGGGCATCAATCAGCCCCAGCATTTT.

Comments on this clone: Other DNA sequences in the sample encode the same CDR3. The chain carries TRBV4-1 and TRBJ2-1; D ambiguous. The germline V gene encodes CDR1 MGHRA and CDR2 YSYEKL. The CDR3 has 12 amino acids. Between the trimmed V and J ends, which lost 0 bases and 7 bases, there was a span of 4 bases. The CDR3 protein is CASSQEGNEQFF. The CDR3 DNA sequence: TGCGCCAGCAGCCAAGAGGGTAATGAGCAGTTCTTC.